Listed below are T cell receptor beta chains from one sample, sequenced in a study. TCRdb independently ran MiXCR on the RT-PCR reads; one entry per CDR3 protein. The sample yields 550,000 to 750,000 distinct CDR3 sequences, 12% to 15% seen once. The specimen sequenced was memory CD4+ T cells from blood. These receptors were taken from a female donor in good health, serving as a healthy control. CDR3s include the opening cysteine and the closing phenylalanine or tryptophan. Fields, in order: J gene, D gene, V gene, CDR3 protein. D genes are given only for firm matches.

>TRBJ2-1|.|TRBV7-2
CASSHGTGGYNEQFF
>TRBJ2-7|TRBD2|TRBV20-1
CSANPSGPYEQYF
>TRBJ1-3|.|TRBV4-3
CASSQAPVQLGNTIYF
>TRBJ2-7|.|TRBV6-5
CASSPPGWREQYF
>TRBJ1-1|.|TRBV9
CASSVGGLVNTEAFF
>TRBJ1-3|.|TRBV14
CASSLGVRGNTIYF
>TRBJ2-5|TRBD1|TRBV5-1
CASSLRGGDRVAETQYF
>TRBJ2-5|.|TRBV3-1
CASTRQGKETQYF
>TRBJ2-1|.|TRBV7-3
CASSTMGAINEQFF
>TRBJ2-2|TRBD1|TRBV4-3
CASSHTTGASGELFF
>TRBJ2-1|TRBD1|TRBV6-6
CASTGGDGDEQFF
>TRBJ2-1|.|TRBV7-9
CASSLRRTSSYNEQFF
>TRBJ2-2|.|TRBV27
CASGDRFWGELFF
>TRBJ2-3|.|TRBV5-1
CASSMSPVGTDTQYF
>TRBJ2-3|TRBD2|TRBV7-9
CASSLWPSGRRPDTQYF
>TRBJ2-5|TRBD2|TRBV5-4
CASNSAGGSQETQYF
>TRBJ2-3|.|TRBV15
CATSVTGISSTDTQYF
>TRBJ2-5|TRBD2|TRBV7-2
CASSFRLAGSQETQYF
>TRBJ2-1|.|TRBV5-1
CASSLVAGVTYNEQFF
>TRBJ1-3|.|TRBV2
CASRRPGTSGNTIYF